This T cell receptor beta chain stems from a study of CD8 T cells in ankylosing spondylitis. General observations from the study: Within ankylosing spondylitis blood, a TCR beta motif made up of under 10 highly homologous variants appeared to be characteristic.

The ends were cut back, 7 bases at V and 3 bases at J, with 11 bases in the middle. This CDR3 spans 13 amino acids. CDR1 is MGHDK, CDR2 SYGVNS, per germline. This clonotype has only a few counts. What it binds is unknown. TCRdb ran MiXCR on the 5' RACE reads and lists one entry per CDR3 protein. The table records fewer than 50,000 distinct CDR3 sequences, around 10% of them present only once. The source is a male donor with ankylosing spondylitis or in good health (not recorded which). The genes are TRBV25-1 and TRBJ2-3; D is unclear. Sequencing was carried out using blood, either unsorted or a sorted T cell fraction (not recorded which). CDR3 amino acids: CASNPVGTDTQYF. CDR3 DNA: TGTGCCAGCAATCCCGTGGGGACAGATACGCAGTATTTT.